One sample yielded the 26 T cell receptor beta chains listed below, sequenced in a study of blood T cell repertoires in COVID-19. Assay: immunoSEQ multiplex PCR; the TCRdb copy retains only in-frame clones and omits some. The table records some 97,000 clones, 90% of them present only once. Specimen: peripheral blood. These receptors came from a man in his sixties with acute or convalescent COVID-19.

The gene calls are TRBV28 and TRBJ2-3, with D maybe TRBD2 (7 bases). V was pared by 8 bases and J by 6 bases, with 18 bases between. CDR1 is MDHEN and CDR2 is SYDVKM in the germline V gene. This CDR3 has 14 amino acids. The CDR3 loop is CASAAPEGGDTQYF. The CDR3 nucleotides are TGTGCCAGCGCAGCCCCCGAGGGGGGGGATACGCAGTATTTT.

V and J are TRBV3-1 (or the pseudogene TRBV3-2) and TRBJ2-6; TRBD1 might be the D (5 bases). The CDR3 runs to 15 residues. The V gene lost 6 bases and the J gene lost 3 bases, with 12 bases spanning the gap. Germline CDR1 is LGHDT and CDR2 is YNNKEL (reference sequence). CDR3 DNA: TGTGCCAGCAGACCGACAGTTGTTGGGGCCAACGTCCTGACTTTC. Translating it yields CASRPTVVGANVLTF.

This clone showed up just once. The chain has TRBV2 and TRBJ1-6, with TRBD1 as a possible D gene (6 bases). The germline V gene encodes CDR1 SNHLY and CDR2 FYNNEI. Deletions cut 5 bases from V and 8 bases from J, with 13 bases between. The CDR3 is 14 amino acids. Written as DNA, the CDR3 is TGTGCCAGCAGTCGACAGGCTCCGGATTCACCCCTCCACTTT. Translation: CASSRQAPDSPLHF.

The gene calls are TRBV6-5 and TRBJ1-2; 7 positions agree with TRBD1. V was pared by 5 bases and J by 10 bases, with 10 bases of the junction left unmatched. Germline V lookup: CDR1 MNHEY, CDR2 SVGAGI. This CDR3 contains 13 residues. The CDR3 DNA reads as TGTGCCAGCAGTCGAGCGAGAGGGGGCGACTACACCTTC. Amino acids: CASSRARGGDYTF.

The J gene is TRBJ2-3, the V gene TRBV11-2; no reliable D call. Germline CDR1 reads SGHAT; CDR2 reads FQNNGV. The CDR3 is made up of 14 amino acids. The germline V and J ends were trimmed by 2 bases and 3 bases, with 9 bases remaining between them. The chain's CDR3 is CASSLRGDTDTQYF. The CDR3 region has the DNA TGTGCCAGCAGCTTAAGAGGTGATACAGATACGCAGTATTTT.

The J gene is TRBJ1-6, the V gene TRBV11-2, with 7 bases lining up with TRBD1. Trimming took 10 bases from V and 7 from J; bases not matched to a gene: 10. This CDR3 is built from 14 residues. CDR1 and CDR2 from the germline V gene are SGHAT and FQNNGV. For the CDR3, the DNA is TGTGCCACCTCCCCAGGGGGGTCGAATTCACCCCTCCACTTT. The encoded protein is CATSPGGSNSPLHF. Full variable domain (remainder filled in from reference TRBV11-2 and TRBJ1-6): EAGVAQSPRYKIIEKRQSVAFWCNPISGHATLYWYQQILGQGPKLLIQFQNNGVVDDSQLPKDRFSAERLKGVDSTLKIQPAKLEDSAVYLCATSPGGSNSPLHFGNGTRLTVT.

V and J are TRBV19 and TRBJ1-2; TRBD1 aligns across 8 bases. Trimming took 5 bases from V and 2 from J; bases not matched to a gene: 7. This CDR3 is 15 amino acids long. CDR1 LNHDA and CDR2 SQIVND come from the germline V gene (reference sequence). The CDR3: CASSSGQDANYGYTF. The CDR3 nucleotides are TGTGCCAGTAGTTCGGGACAGGACGCCAACTATGGCTACACCTTC.

The chain employs TRBV24-1 and TRBJ2-5; TRBD1 matches 10 bases. This CDR3 is built from 16 residues. Trimming took 4 bases from V and 4 from J; bases not matched to a gene: 8. Germline CDR1 reads KGHDR; CDR2 reads SFDVKD. DNA for the CDR3: TGTGCCACCAGTGAGGGGGACAGGGGAGATCGAGAGACCCAGTACTTC. Translation gives CATSEGDRGDRETQYF.

The chain couples TRBV2 to TRBJ2-5; 7 nucleotides match TRBD2. Per germline, CDR1 SNHLY and CDR2 FYNNEI. After removal of 7 bases from V and 4 bases from J, the junction contained 12 bases not matched to a gene. This CDR3 has 15 amino acids. The CDR3 is CASMHGLAARETQYF. Written as DNA, the CDR3 is TGTGCCAGCATGCATGGCCTAGCGGCTCGAGAGACCCAGTACTTC.

This sequence joins TRBV4-1 and TRBJ1-5; D call uncertain. With 3 bases removed from V and 5 bases from J, the gap between germline ends came to 11 bases. Germline values: CDR1 MGHRA, CDR2 YSYEKL. This CDR3 has 14 residues. The CDR3 DNA reads as TGCGCCAGCAGCCACACAGACAACGATCAGCCCCAGCATTTT. It encodes CASSHTDNDQPQHF.

A note on this clone: The sample has other DNA sequences that encode this CDR3 too. The chain is built from TRBV6-5 and TRBJ1-1; 10 bases line up with TRBD1. Germline CDR1 MNHEY, CDR2 SVGAGI. Unmatched junction bases numbered 2, after V lost 6 bases and J lost 1 base. The CDR3 loop spans 14 amino acids. CDR3 coding DNA: TGTGCCAGCAGCCGGACAGGGGGGAACACTGAAGCTTTCTTT. The encoded protein is CASSRTGGNTEAFF.

The rearrangement uses TRBV2 and TRBJ1-5, with D perhaps TRBD1 (5 bases). CDR1 and CDR2 from the germline V gene are SNHLY and FYNNEI. V was pared by 4 bases and J by 1 base, with 14 bases between. The length of the CDR3 is 16 residues. Here the CDR3 reads CASSGGGRTSNQPQHF. The CDR3 coding sequence is TGTGCCAGCAGTGGAGGTGGAAGGACAAGCAATCAGCCCCAGCATTTT. The entire variable domain, with the rest obtained from reference TRBV2 and TRBJ1-5, is as follows: EPEVTQTPSHQVTQMGQEVILRCVPISNHLYFYWYRQILGQKVEFLVSFYNNEISEKSEIFDDQFSVERPDGSNFTLKIRSTKLEDSAMYFCASSGGGRTSNQPQHFGDGTRLSIL.

The chain carries TRBV10-3 and TRBJ1-6, with 9 positions matching TRBD1. Germline V gene lookup returns CDR1 ENHRY and CDR2 SYGVKD. The junction had 2 bases not matched to a gene; V was cut back by 5 bases and J by 6 bases. The CDR3 covers 14 residues. CDR3 nucleotides: TGTGCCATCAGTTCGGGACAGGGTAATTCACCCCTCCACTTT. Its translation: CAISSGQGNSPLHF.

The chain couples TRBV19 to TRBJ1-6; possibly TRBD1 for D (6 bases). Between the trimmed V and J ends, which lost 6 bases and 8 bases, there was a span of 11 bases. Germline V gene data show CDR1 as LNHDA and CDR2 as SQIVND (reference sequence). The CDR3 is 13 residues long. The DNA for the CDR3 is TGTGCCAGTAGCCGACAGGTGGATTCACCCCTCCACTTT. Its protein is CASSRQVDSPLHF.

The chain uses TRBV5-8 and TRBJ2-1, with 8 bases aligning to TRBD1. The V and J ends lost 0 bases and 7 bases, in that order; junction bases with no gene match: 12. The CDR3 contains 17 residues. Germline V gene data show CDR1 as SGHTS and CDR2 as YDEGEE. In DNA, the CDR3 is TGTGCCAGCAGCTTGGCCGCGGGGACAGGTCTTTTAAATGAGCAGTTCTTC. It codes for CASSLAAGTGLLNEQFF.

V gene TRBV4-1 combines with J gene TRBJ2-5; 8 bases fit TRBD1. The CDR3 is 16 residues long. Germline-derived CDR1 and CDR2 are MGHRA and YSYEKL. With 2 bases clipped from V and 1 base from J, the junction kept 6 bases outside the gene matches. The CDR3 DNA is TGCGCCAGCAGCCAATCGGGACAGGCATTCCAAGAGACCCAGTACTTC. It specifies CASSQSGQAFQETQYF.

The rearrangement joins TRBV5-1 to TRBJ1-3, with D tentatively TRBD1 (6 bases). V dropped 2 bases and J dropped 0 bases, with 9 bases sitting between them. The CDR3 is 15 amino acids. Looked up from germline, CDR1 is SGHRS and CDR2 is YFSETQ. CDR3 residues: CASSFSGDSGNTIYF. In DNA, the CDR3 is TGCGCCAGCAGCTTCTCAGGGGACTCTGGAAACACCATATATTTT.

This chain connects TRBV19 to TRBJ1-3; the D is unclear. Germline V gives CDR1 LNHDA, CDR2 SQIVND (reference sequence). This CDR3 comprises 14 residues. V shed 4 bases and J shed 4 bases, with 11 bases lying between them. The CDR3 coding sequence is TGTGCCAGTAGTAGACCGGGAGTCGGAAACACCATATATTTT. Encoded protein: CASSRPGVGNTIYF. The full variable domain, rest sourced from reference TRBV19 and TRBJ1-3, is DGGITQSPKYLFRKEGQNVTLSCEQNLNHDAMYWYRQDPGQGLRLIYYSQIVNDFQKGDIAEGYSVSREKKESFPLTVTSAQKNPTAFYLCASSRPGVGNTIYFGEGSWLTVV.

The chain uses TRBV7-2 and TRBJ1-2; D perhaps matches TRBD1 (6 bases). Per the germline V gene, CDR1 is SGHTA and CDR2 is FQGNSA. Deletions cut 5 bases from V and 6 bases from J, with 13 bases between. This CDR3 is 13 amino acids long. CDR3 bases: TGTGCCAGCAGCCTACAGGGAGGGGATGGCTACACCTTC. It yields the protein CASSLQGGDGYTF.

This clone has just one count. The V call is TRBV10-1, the J call TRBJ1-2, with 7 bases aligning to TRBD1. This CDR3 has 14 residues. The junction had 5 bases not matched to a gene; V was cut back by 5 bases and J by 2 bases. Germline assignment: CDR1 WNHNN and CDR2 SYGVQD (reference sequence). The CDR3 sequence is CASSPGGTNYGYTF. The CDR3 DNA reads TGCGCCAGCAGTCCAGGGGGGACGAACTATGGCTACACCTTC.

The chain is built from TRBV6-5 and TRBJ2-7; TRBD1 agrees at 9 bases. CDR1 is MNHEY and CDR2 is SVGAGI in the germline V gene. Losses at the gene ends were 0 bases for V and 3 bases for J; bases not matched to a gene: 3. This CDR3 contains 15 residues. This CDR3 reads CASSYSGQGNYEQYV. For the CDR3, the DNA is TGTGCCAGCAGTTACTCGGGACAGGGTAACTACGAGCAGTACGTC.

The V gene is TRBV19, the J gene TRBJ2-3, with D possibly matching TRBD1 (6 bases). There are 15 residues in the CDR3. The germline V gene has CDR1 LNHDA and CDR2 SQIVND (reference sequence). Trimming stripped 6 bases from V and 4 bases from J, with 17 bases between. As DNA, the CDR3 is TGTGCCAGTAGCCCGGACAGAGTCCTTCCAGATACGCAGTATTTT. Translated: CASSPDRVLPDTQYF.

This clone was detected only once. This rearrangement joins TRBV5-1 to TRBJ1-1; a possible D gene is TRBD1 (6 bases). Trimming removed 5 bases at V and 8 bases at J, with 19 bases between. Germline CDR1 SGHRS, CDR2 YFSETQ. The length of the CDR3 is 14 residues. The CDR3 nucleotides are TGCGCCAGCAGTCAACAGACGGGAGGGGGAGAAGCTTTCTTT. Its protein is CASSQQTGGGEAFF.

CDR3 coding DNA: TGCAGCGTTGAGGGTACAGCCAACACTGAAGCTTTCTTT. Its protein is CSVEGTANTEAFF. The V and J genes are TRBV29-1 and TRBJ1-1, with no clear D. Per the germline V gene, CDR1 is SQVTM and CDR2 is ANQGSEA. The CDR3 runs to 13 residues. V was pared by 3 bases and J by 2 bases, with 10 bases between.

The J gene is TRBJ2-5, the V gene TRBV5-1; 10 bases align to TRBD2. The V segment lost 4 bases and the J segment 4 bases; nucleotides outside the gene matches: 7. CDR3 length: 15 residues. CDR1 and CDR2 from the germline V gene are SGHRS and YFSETQ. The CDR3 DNA reads as TGCGCCAGCAGCCGGTCTAGCGGGGGTAGAGAGACCCAGTACTTC. Translating gives CASSRSSGGRETQYF.

About this clone: At one end the junction does not follow the germline gene, possibly because of a read error. The V and J genes are TRBV6-6 and TRBJ1-2; 9 bases map to TRBD1. The CDR3 spans 14 residues. The germline V gene has CDR1 MNHNY and CDR2 SVGAGI (reference sequence). CDR3 loop: CASSQGDRDYGYTF. The CDR3 DNA follows: TGTGCCAGCAGTCAAGGGGACAGGGACTACGGCTACACCTTC.